This is a list of T cell receptor beta chains from one sample in a study of response to subunit inactivated influenza vaccine. TCRdb re-analysed the RT-PCR reads in MiXCR, keeping a single row per CDR3 protein. The sample carries hundreds of thousands of distinct CDR3 sequences, 12% recorded once. The source material was PBMCs from blood, sampled on the day of vaccination. Source of these receptors: a man aged 50 or older who received an inactivated influenza vaccine. The CDR3 runs from the conserved cysteine through the conserved F or W. A D gene is named only where the DNA matches it firmly. Clone size, where shown, is once, few, many, or a class for clones that have expanded.

clone_size	j_call	d_call	v_call	cdr3_aa	cdr3_nt
few	TRBJ1-6	.	TRBV7-2	CASSFGPRLYNSPLHF	TGTGCCAGCAGCTTCGGGCCGAGGCTCTATAATTCACCCCTCCACTTT
few	TRBJ1-5	.	TRBV5-5	CASSLGIGNQPQHF	TGTGCCAGCAGCTTGGGTATAGGGAATCAGCCCCAGCATTTT
many	TRBJ2-5	.	TRBV7-9	CASSSPGGRGETQYF	TGTGCCAGCAGCTCCCCGGGTGGACGGGGAGAGACCCAGTACTTC
.	TRBJ2-5	TRBD2	TRBV6-1	CASRPQLAGVLETQYF	TGTGCCAGCAGACCCCAACTAGCGGGAGTCCTGGAGACCCAGTACTTC
.	TRBJ2-7	.	TRBV4-3	CASSQDSRGSREQYF	TGCGCCAGCAGCCAAGATAGCAGGGGATCTCGCGAGCAGTACTTC
.	TRBJ2-3	TRBD2	TRBV11-2	CATLRLAGGDTQYF	TGTGCCACCCTTAGACTAGCGGGGGGGGATACGCAGTATTTT
few	TRBJ1-6	TRBD1	TRBV7-2	CASSSGTGLHSPLHF	TGTGCCAGCAGCTCTGGGACAGGGCTTCATTCACCCCTCCACTTT
.	TRBJ1-6	.	TRBV5-1	CASSQAGLRSYNSPLHF	TGCGCCAGCAGTCAGGCCGGCTTGAGGTCCTATAATTCACCCCTCCACTTT
few	TRBJ1-1	.	TRBV7-9	CASISQGRNTEAFF	TGTGCCAGCATCTCTCAAGGGAGGAACACTGAAGCTTTCTTT
few	TRBJ2-5	TRBD1	TRBV20-1	CSASPPGQGPSLETQYF	TGCAGTGCTAGTCCCCCGGGACAGGGACCTTCCCTAGAGACCCAGTACTTC
once	TRBJ1-2	TRBD1	TRBV10-3	CAITQDREIGYTF	TGTGCCATCACCCAGGACAGGGAGATTGGCTACACCTTC
many	TRBJ2-3	TRBD2	TRBV5-1	CASSPGTSGSTDTQYF	TGCGCCAGCAGCCCCGGGACTAGCGGGAGCACAGATACGCAGTATTTT
.	TRBJ1-1	.	TRBV5-1	CASSQRGGTEAFF	TGCGCCAGCAGCCAGAGAGGGGGTACTGAAGCTTTCTTT
many	TRBJ2-5	TRBD1	TRBV5-1	CASSHPRTGQETQYF	TGCGCCAGCAGCCATCCGCGGACAGGACAAGAGACCCAGTACTTC
few	TRBJ2-1	TRBD2	TRBV12-3/TRBV12-4	CASSGTSGSQGSYNEQFF	TGTGCCAGCAGTGGGACTAGCGGGAGTCAGGGCTCCTACAATGAGCAGTTCTTC
many	TRBJ2-3	.	TRBV2	CASTWGTRDGSGDTQYF	TGTGCCAGCACCTGGGGTACTCGGGATGGAAGTGGGGATACGCAGTATTTT
few	TRBJ2-3	TRBD2	TRBV4-1	CASSQVGTRPDTQYF	TGCGCCAGCAGCCAAGTCGGGACTAGGCCAGATACGCAGTATTTT
.	TRBJ1-2	.	TRBV27	CASSLSDGLSYGFTF	TGTGCCAGCAGTTTATCCGACGGGCTTAGCTATGGCTTCACCTTC
few	TRBJ1-2	.	TRBV20-1	CSASGTSGREVYGYTF	TGCAGTGCTAGTGGCACCTCGGGCAGGGAGGTCTATGGCTACACCTTC
few	TRBJ2-7	.	TRBV7-2	CASSFSSRVRYF	TGTGCCAGCAGCTTTTCGAGCAGGGTTAGGTACTTC
few	TRBJ1-5	.	TRBV12-3/TRBV12-4	CASSSRGGQPQHF	TGTGCCAGCAGTTCAAGGGGGGGTCAGCCCCAGCATTTT
.	TRBJ2-7	.	TRBV6-2/TRBV6-3	CASSHSYRHYEQYF	TGTGCCAGCAGCCACAGTTACAGGCACTACGAGCAGTACTTC
many	TRBJ2-3	TRBD2	TRBV7-9	CASRGGTSGDTQYF	TGTGCCAGCAGAGGAGGGACTAGCGGGGATACGCAGTATTTT
.	TRBJ1-6	TRBD1	TRBV12-3/TRBV12-4	CASSLLPGGYSPLHF	TGTGCCAGCAGTTTACTTCCAGGGGGCTATTCACCCCTCCACTTT
.	TRBJ2-1	TRBD2	TRBV5-1	CASSPVAGGPRNEQFF	TGCGCCAGCAGCCCCGTGGCGGGGGGGCCCCGCAATGAGCAGTTCTTC
few	TRBJ2-1	TRBD2	TRBV3-1	CASSPGLAGVGNEQFF	TGTGCCAGCAGCCCCGGACTAGCGGGAGTTGGCAATGAGCAGTTCTTC
many	TRBJ1-2	.	TRBV7-2	CASSLPGDYGYTF	TGTGCCAGCAGCTTACCGGGCGACTATGGCTACACCTTC
few	TRBJ2-7	TRBD2	TRBV29-1	CSVSLAGVPREQYF	TGCAGCGTCTCCTTAGCGGGAGTCCCGAGGGAGCAGTACTTC
few	TRBJ2-1	.	TRBV27	CASSLIENNEQFF	TGTGCCAGCAGTTTAATCGAGAACAATGAGCAGTTCTTC
.	TRBJ2-1	TRBD1	TRBV3-1	CATSLRGKAYNEQFF	TGTGCCACCAGCCTCAGGGGGAAGGCCTACAATGAGCAGTTCTTC
.	TRBJ2-1	TRBD1	TRBV12-3/TRBV12-4	CASSPGGTGIVNEQFF	TGTGCCAGCAGTCCAGGTGGGACAGGGATAGTCAATGAGCAGTTCTTC
.	TRBJ2-3	.	TRBV18	CASSPPGRRLSTDTQYF	TGTGCCAGCTCACCACCCGGCAGACGCCTTAGCACAGATACGCAGTATTTT
few	TRBJ2-5	TRBD2	TRBV5-1	CASSSGTSGRLQETQYF	TGCGCCAGCAGCTCTGGGACTAGCGGGAGATTACAAGAGACCCAGTACTTC
.	TRBJ2-5	.	TRBV5-1	CASSFGPRETQYF	TGCGCCAGCAGCTTTGGGCCCCGGGAGACCCAGTACTTC
many	TRBJ2-2	TRBD1	TRBV5-1	CASSLRTGDTGELFF	TGTGCCAGCTCACTTCGGACAGGGGACACCGGGGAGCTGTTTTTT
few	TRBJ2-5	TRBD1	TRBV9	CASSVGGTGVRETQYF	TGTGCCAGCAGCGTAGGGGGGACAGGGGTCCGGGAGACCCAGTACTTC
.	TRBJ2-1	TRBD2	TRBV28	CASSSVMERGAENEQFF	TGTGCCAGCAGTTCCGTTATGGAGCGGGGGGCCGAAAATGAGCAGTTCTTC
few	TRBJ2-1	TRBD1	TRBV4-1	CASSPMGRTGGHNEQFF	TGCGCCAGCAGCCCGATGGGCCGGACAGGGGGCCACAATGAGCAGTTCTTC
few	TRBJ2-5	TRBD2	TRBV24-1	CATSKRRGEQETQYF	TGTGCCACCAGTAAACGACGGGGGGAGCAAGAGACCCAGTACTTC
many	TRBJ2-1	TRBD2	TRBV27	CASSPGTSGINEQFF	TGTGCCAGCAGTCCCGGGACTAGCGGTATCAATGAGCAGTTCTTC
many	TRBJ1-5	.	TRBV12-3/TRBV12-4	CASSFRGSGNQPQHF	TGTGCCAGCAGTTTTAGGGGATCGGGCAATCAGCCCCAGCATTTT
.	TRBJ2-2	.	TRBV5-1	CASTQAGTGELFF	TGCGCCAGCACCCAGGCGGGCACCGGGGAGCTGTTTTTT
many	TRBJ2-7	TRBD2	TRBV7-9	CASSPRESNDEQYF	TGTGCCAGCAGCCCGCGGGAGAGTAATGACGAGCAGTACTTC
few	TRBJ1-2	.	TRBV4-3	CASSQTGVDSEGYTF	TGCGCCAGCAGCCAGACCGGGGTCGATTCCGAGGGCTACACCTTC
many	TRBJ1-6	TRBD1	TRBV5-1	CASSLDRGGLDYSPLHF	TGCGCCAGCAGCTTGGACAGGGGAGGTCTTGATTATTCACCCCTCCACTTT
many	TRBJ2-2	.	TRBV9	CASAQGLATGELFF	TGTGCCAGCGCCCAGGGGCTAGCCACCGGGGAGCTGTTTTTT
.	TRBJ2-5	.	TRBV5-1	CASSLVPGVETQYF	TGCGCCAGCAGCTTGGTACCGGGGGTTGAGACCCAGTACTTC
.	TRBJ2-1	.	TRBV28	CASSFSRERPYNEQFF	TGTGCCAGCAGTTTTTCACGGGAGAGGCCCTACAATGAGCAGTTCTTC
.	TRBJ1-6	TRBD1	TRBV20-1	CSAADYRGYSPLHF	TGCAGTGCCGCAGATTACAGGGGTTATTCACCCCTCCACTTT
few	TRBJ2-3	.	TRBV27	CASSLMTGTPDTQYF	TGTGCCAGCAGTCTTATGACAGGGACTCCAGATACGCAGTATTTT
few	TRBJ2-7	.	TRBV7-9	CASSRGQETYEQYF	TGTGCCAGCAGCCGGGGGCAGGAGACCTACGAGCAGTACTTC
.	TRBJ2-5	TRBD1	TRBV28	CASSTGGWETQYF	TGTGCCAGCAGCACAGGGGGCTGGGAGACCCAGTACTTC